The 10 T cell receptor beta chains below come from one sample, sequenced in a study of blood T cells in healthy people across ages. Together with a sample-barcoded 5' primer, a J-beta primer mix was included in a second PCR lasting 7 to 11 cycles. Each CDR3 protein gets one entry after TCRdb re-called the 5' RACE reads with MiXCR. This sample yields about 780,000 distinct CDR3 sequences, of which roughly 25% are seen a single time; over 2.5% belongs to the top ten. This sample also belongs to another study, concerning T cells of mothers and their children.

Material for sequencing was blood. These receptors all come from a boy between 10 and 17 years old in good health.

The DNA for the CDR3 is TGTGCCAGCAGCGCAAACCAGGGACAGGGGGTGATAGATACGCAGTATTTT. It translates to CASSANQGQGVIDTQYF. The gene calls are TRBV7-3 and TRBJ2-3, with TRBD1 matching 11 bases. J gave up 5 bases and V 5 bases, and 12 bases lay outside the gene matches. Per the germline V gene, CDR1 is SGHTA and CDR2 is FQGTGA. The CDR3 runs to 17 residues.

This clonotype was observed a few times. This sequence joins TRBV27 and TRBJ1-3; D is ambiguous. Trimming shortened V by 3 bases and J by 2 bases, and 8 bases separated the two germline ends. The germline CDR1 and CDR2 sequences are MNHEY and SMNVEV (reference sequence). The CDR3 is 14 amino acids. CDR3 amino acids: CASSLGAPGNTIYF. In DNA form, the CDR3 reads TGTGCCAGCAGTTTGGGAGCTCCTGGAAACACCATATATTTT.

The CDR3: CASSPFGRQETQYF. The DNA of the CDR3 is TGTGCCAGCAGTCCCTTCGGGAGACAAGAGACCCAGTACTTC. The V call is TRBV27, the J call TRBJ2-5; TRBD2 might be the D (6 bases). The CDR3 sequence is 14 residues long. Germline V gives CDR1 MNHEY, CDR2 SMNVEV (reference sequence). V was shortened by 5 bases and J by 2 bases, with 12 bases between the two germline ends.

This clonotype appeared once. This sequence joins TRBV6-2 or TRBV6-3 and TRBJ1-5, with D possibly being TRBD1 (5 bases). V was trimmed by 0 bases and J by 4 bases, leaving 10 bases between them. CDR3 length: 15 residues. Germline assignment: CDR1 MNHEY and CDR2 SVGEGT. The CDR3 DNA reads TGTGCCAGCAGTTACTCGTTTGGGGGAAATCAGCCCCAGCATTTT. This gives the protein CASSYSFGGNQPQHF.

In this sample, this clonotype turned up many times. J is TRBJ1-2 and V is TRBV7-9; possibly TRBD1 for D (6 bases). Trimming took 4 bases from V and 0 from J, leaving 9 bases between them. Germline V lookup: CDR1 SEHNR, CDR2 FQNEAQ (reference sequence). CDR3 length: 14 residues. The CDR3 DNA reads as TGTGCCAGCAGCTCCTACAGGGCTAACTATGGCTACACCTTC. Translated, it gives CASSSYRANYGYTF. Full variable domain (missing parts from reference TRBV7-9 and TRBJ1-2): DTGVSQNPRHKITKRGQNVTFRCDPISEHNRLYWYRQTLGQGPEFLTYFQNEAQLEKSRLLSDRFSAERPKGSFSTLEIQRTEQGDSAMYLCASSSYRANYGYTFGSGTRLTVV.

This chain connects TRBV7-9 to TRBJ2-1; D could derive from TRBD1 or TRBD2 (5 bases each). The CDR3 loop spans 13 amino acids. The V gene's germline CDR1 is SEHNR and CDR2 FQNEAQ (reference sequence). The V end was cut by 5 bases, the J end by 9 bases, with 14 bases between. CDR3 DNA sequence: TGTGCCAGCAGCCTGGGACCTCGGGGTGAGCAGTTCTTC. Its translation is CASSLGPRGEQFF.

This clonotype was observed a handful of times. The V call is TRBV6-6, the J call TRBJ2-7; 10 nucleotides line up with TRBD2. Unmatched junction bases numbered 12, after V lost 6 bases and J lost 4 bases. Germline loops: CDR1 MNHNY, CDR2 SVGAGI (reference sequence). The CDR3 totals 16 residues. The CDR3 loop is CASRYTGTSATYEQYF. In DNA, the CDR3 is TGTGCCAGCAGATATACCGGGACTAGCGCAACATACGAGCAGTACTTC.

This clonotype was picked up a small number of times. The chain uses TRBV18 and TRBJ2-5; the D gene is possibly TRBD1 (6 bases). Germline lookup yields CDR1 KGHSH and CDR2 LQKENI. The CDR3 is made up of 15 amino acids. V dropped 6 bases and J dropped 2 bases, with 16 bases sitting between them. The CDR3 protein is CASSQQGTRQETQYF. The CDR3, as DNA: TGTGCCAGCTCCCAACAGGGTACCAGACAAGAGACCCAGTACTTC.

In DNA, the CDR3 is TGCGCCAGCAGCTTTTGGTCGGGGGGGCAGTTCAACGAGCAGTACTTC. Its protein product is CASSFWSGGQFNEQYF. V is TRBV5-1 and J is TRBJ2-5; 8 nucleotides match TRBD2. The tail of the sequence fits TRBJ2-7 better, so the J call may be wrong. Germline V gene lookup returns CDR1 SGHRS and CDR2 YFSETQ. The CDR3 spans 16 residues.

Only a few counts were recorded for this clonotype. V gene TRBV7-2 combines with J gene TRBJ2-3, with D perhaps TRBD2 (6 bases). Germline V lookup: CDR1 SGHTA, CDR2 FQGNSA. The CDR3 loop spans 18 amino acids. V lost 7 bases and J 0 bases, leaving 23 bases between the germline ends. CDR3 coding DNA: TGTGCCAGCACCTCAGTAGCGGAGCTTATAACTAGCACAGATACGCAGTATTTT. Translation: CASTSVAELITSTDTQYF.